These T cell receptor beta chains were read from a single sample in a study of blood T cell repertoires in COVID-19. Sequenced by immunoSEQ multiplex PCR; TCRdb stores in-frame clones only, minus some. The sample holds under 60,000 clones, around 80% seen once. Sequenced sample: peripheral blood. Receptor source: a man between 65 and 79 years old with acute or convalescent COVID-19. The CDR3 runs from the conserved cysteine through the conserved F or W. D genes are given only for firm matches. Size is stated for part of the rows, as once, few or many counts, or as a class when the clone is expanded.

j_call v_call d_call clone_size cdr3_nt cdr3_aa
TRBJ2-3 TRBV19 TRBD2 NA TGTGCCAGTAGTAAGACCGGGACTAGCGACCGCACAGATACGCAGTATTTT CASSKTGTSDRTDTQYF
TRBJ2-7 TRBV3-1/TRBV3-2 TRBD1 NA TGTGCCAGCGCCAGGGACAGGGTCAACGAGCAGTACTTC CASARDRVNEQYF
TRBJ1-1 TRBV29-1 NA NA TGCAGCGTTGTGCATGGAGGGGGGGCTGAAGCTTTCTTT CSVVHGGGAEAFF
TRBJ1-2 TRBV28 TRBD1 NA TGTGCCAGCAGTTTGGGACAGGGGAGGGACTACACCTTC CASSLGQGRDYTF
TRBJ1-2 TRBV18 NA few TGTGCCAGCTCACGCAACAGGCATGGCTACACCTTC CASSRNRHGYTF
TRBJ1-1 TRBV25-1 NA NA TGTGCCAGCAGACCTCGCCGGGGAGCCAATTTAAACACTGAAGCTTTCTTT CASRPRRGANLNTEAFF
TRBJ1-1 TRBV4-2 TRBD1 NA TGTGCCAGCAGCCAGGGACAGGTGAACACTGAAGCTTTCTTT CASSQGQVNTEAFF
TRBJ1-3 TRBV7-2 NA NA TGTGCCAGCAGCTTAGGGGCAGGGAACTCTGGAAACACCATATATTTT CASSLGAGNSGNTIYF
TRBJ2-1 TRBV9 TRBD1 NA TGTGCCAGCAGCGTCTTCGCAGGGGGAGACAATGAGCAGTTCTTC CASSVFAGGDNEQFF
TRBJ2-1 TRBV5-1 TRBD2 NA TGCGCCAGCAGCTATGGAGCGGGGCCCGAGGATGAGCAGTTCTTC CASSYGAGPEDEQFF
TRBJ1-6 TRBV7-6 TRBD1 NA TGTGCCAGCAGCCTTTCCGGGACAGGGGAGGGACCCCTCCACTTT CASSLSGTGEGPLHF
TRBJ1-6 TRBV12-5 NA NA TGTGCTAGTGGTTTGGACAGCTATAATTCACCCCTCCACTTT CASGLDSYNSPLHF
TRBJ1-3 TRBV7-8 NA NA TGTGCCAGCAGCTTAGGTTCAGGCTCTGGAAACACCATATATTTT CASSLGSGSGNTIYF
TRBJ2-5 TRBV18 TRBD1 NA TGTGCCAGCTCACCCGGGACAGGGTTGGAGACCCAGTACTTC CASSPGTGLETQYF
TRBJ1-5 TRBV6-2/TRBV6-3 NA NA TGTGCCAGCAGTTACTCGACGGGGAATCAGCCCCAGCATTTT CASSYSTGNQPQHF
TRBJ2-7 TRBV10-3 TRBD2 NA TGTGCCAGCCGACTAGCCCAAGCCTACGAGCAGTACTTC CASRLAQAYEQYF
TRBJ1-5 TRBV6-6 NA NA TGTGCCAGCAGTAAACTATCGACCGATAGCAATCAGCCCCAGCATTTT CASSKLSTDSNQPQHF
TRBJ1-4 TRBV5-1 NA NA TGCGCCAGCAGCTTGGGGCCCGCCGGGGGAGAAGAAAAACTGTTTTTT CASSLGPAGGEEKLFF
TRBJ2-2 TRBV7-9 TRBD2 NA TGTGCCAGCAGGGAACTAGCGGGAGCGAACACCGGGGAGCTGTTTTTT CASRELAGANTGELFF
TRBJ1-2 TRBV4-2 NA NA TGTGCCAGCAGCCAAGAGAAAGGAGGCTATGGCTACACCTTC CASSQEKGGYGYTF
TRBJ2-7 TRBV7-8 TRBD2 few TGTGCCAGCAGCTTCACTAGCGATTCAACCTACGAGCAGTACTTC CASSFTSDSTYEQYF
TRBJ1-1 TRBV5-4 NA NA TGTGCCAGCAGCTTCGGGGAGAACACTGAAGCTTTCTTT CASSFGENTEAFF
TRBJ2-5 TRBV5-5 NA NA TGTGCCAGCAGCTCCGACTGGTATCGGTCCCAGTACTTC CASSSDWYRSQYF
TRBJ1-6 TRBV21-1 NA NA TGTGCCAGCAGCAGATCCAGACGGAGGGGGCGGTGCAGTTCACCCCTCCACTTT CASSRSRRRGRCSSPLHF
TRBJ1-5 TRBV30 NA NA TGTGCCTGGAGCGGCGAGGGAGGGCCCCAGCATTTT CAWSGEGGPQHF
TRBJ2-7 TRBV24-1 TRBD1 NA TGTGCCACCAGTGATCCCAGGGACAGCTCCTACGAGCAGTACTTC CATSDPRDSSYEQYF
TRBJ1-3 TRBV4-3 NA NA TGCGCCAGCAGCCAAGAGCTTACAGGGCCTGGAAACACCATATATTTT CASSQELTGPGNTIYF
TRBJ1-1 TRBV6-5 NA NA TGTGCCAGCAGACCGGGACAGAACACTGAAGCTTTCTTT CASRPGQNTEAFF
TRBJ1-1 TRBV30 TRBD1 NA TGTGCCTGGAGTGTAAAGGGGGCAGCAGGGAACACTGAAGCTTTCTTT CAWSVKGAAGNTEAFF
TRBJ1-1 TRBV11-2 TRBD1 NA TGTGCCAGCAGCCCCGACAGGGGGTTTAAAGCTTTCTTT CASSPDRGFKAFF
TRBJ2-1 TRBV6-2/TRBV6-3 NA NA TGTGCCAGCAGTTCGGTTGAGCCGGATGAGCAGTTCTTC CASSSVEPDEQFF
TRBJ2-7 TRBV19 NA few TGTGCCAGTAGTCGTCAGGGCGGCCACGAGCAGTACTTC CASSRQGGHEQYF
TRBJ2-3 TRBV4-2 NA NA TGTGCCAGCAGCCACCGGGGTACGCAGTATTTT CASSHRGTQYF
TRBJ1-4 TRBV25-1 NA NA TGTGCCAGCAGTGAAAACGCGCGGGAAAAACTGTTTTTT CASSENAREKLFF
TRBJ2-7 TRBV19 NA NA TGTGCCAGTAGTTCGGCCAGGGCCTACGAGCAGTACTTC CASSSARAYEQYF
TRBJ1-1 TRBV4-2 NA NA TGTGCCAGCAGCCAAGACTTGGGCACAGCTTTCTTT CASSQDLGTAFF
TRBJ1-5 TRBV30 TRBD1 NA TGTGCCTGGGGGGCGACAGGGGGAGATCAGCCCCAGCATTTT CAWGATGGDQPQHF
TRBJ2-5 TRBV5-1 NA once TGCGCCAGCCGCACCGGAGGGGGCGGGGCCCAAGAGACCCAGTACTTC CASRTGGGGAQETQYF
TRBJ1-1 TRBV5-1 TRBD1 NA TGCGCCAGCAGCTTCGGCCAACAGGGGACGAAAGCTTTCTTT CASSFGQQGTKAFF
TRBJ2-1 TRBV7-2 TRBD2 NA TGTGCCAGCAGCTCTAACATGGGACTAGCGACCTACAATGAGCAGTTCTTC CASSSNMGLATYNEQFF
TRBJ2-7 TRBV18 TRBD2 NA TGTGCCAGCTCACTGAGACGGGGGGACTACGAGCAGTACTTC CASSLRRGDYEQYF
TRBJ2-3 TRBV18 TRBD1 NA TGTGCCAGCTCACCCGGGACAGGGGAAAGTACGCAGTATTTT CASSPGTGESTQYF
TRBJ1-1 TRBV18 NA NA TGTGCCAGCTCACCAGGGTTGAGGACTGAAGCTTTCTTT CASSPGLRTEAFF
TRBJ1-2 TRBV29-1 NA NA TGCAGCGTTGAACCAGGGCATGGCTACACCTTC CSVEPGHGYTF